This T cell receptor (beta chain) was sequenced during a study of T cell repertoires in cytomegalovirus infection. Whole-study results and caveats: Carriers of CMV plus the relevant HLA were identified by cumulative public TCR beta family frequency.

TCRdb reanalysed the reads using MiXCR and keeps one entry per CDR3 protein. The data contain about 900,000 distinct CDR3 sequences, roughly 30% of them singletons. With respect to this clonotype: What it binds is not known.

This CDR3 comprises 18 residues. The J segment lost 5 bases and the V segment lost 4 bases, leaving 14 bases of the junction unmatched. From germline, CDR1 is SGHTA and CDR2 FQGNSA. Source: cultured CD8+ T cells from PBMCs, taken from culture after CMV antigen stimulation. The chain recombines TRBV7-2 with TRBJ2-7, with TRBD2 identical over 13 bases. This TCR was sampled from a human donor in good health (CMV status not recorded). Some clones in this sample may be carry-over from other donors' samples. For the CDR3, the DNA is TGTGCCAGCAGCTCTACCGGACTAGCGGGGGACCCTCGGGACGAGCAGTACTTC. This encodes CASSSTGLAGDPRDEQYF.